This TCR beta chain was captured by sequencing in a study of OX40 agonist ivuxolimab in advanced cancers. Notes on the research overall: Ivuxolimab, which targeted the costimulatory receptor OX40 (CD134), was an agonistic, fully human IgG2 monoclonal antibody. Three dose-escalation patients achieved partial responses, one with hepatocellular carcinoma and two with cutaneous melanoma. The paper covers the monotherapy dose-escalation part of the phase I ivuxolimab trial, which included N ≈ 57 patients. In the dose-escalation cohort, roughly 82% of patients were male, and the mean age was roughly 60 years with a range of about 20 to 90. Patients were allowed to have had prior anti-PD-1, anti-PD-L1 or anti-CTLA-4 therapy, and more than 35% of the dose-escalation patients had been treated with checkpoint inhibitors. Intravenous ivuxolimab was administered to patients every 2 weeks at six dose levels: 0.01, 0.1, 0.3, 1.5, 3 and 10 mg/kg. Of the approximately 50 dose-escalation patients, hepatocellular carcinoma was present in approximately 20, melanoma in roughly 15, renal cell carcinoma in 9 and head and neck cancer in 9. The purpose of peripheral TCRbeta sequencing was to test whether ivuxolimab changed TCR sequence diversity and led to clonal T-cell expansion. The investigation overall reported the following: After ivuxolimab, CD8+ T cells had more expanded clones than CD4+ T cells on average. At doses from 0.1 to 3.0 mg/kg, clonal expansion was seen in both CD4+ and CD8+ blood T cells between baseline and week 6. Low levels of normalized T-cell clonal expansion were also seen in some patients who did not respond. In the 0.1-3.0 mg/kg groups, partial responders were among the patients with the lowest normalized peripheral clonal expansion, particularly in CD8+ T cells. The antigen specificity of the clonally expanded peripheral T cells was not determined.

With regard to this clone: It has no known antigen specificity. No base qualities exist here, and no much larger clone lies one base off it.

Genomic DNA was extracted from sorted cells for sequencing of the TCRbeta CDR3 region. The immunoSEQ Assay was used for sequencing of TCRbeta CDR3 regions. TCRdb stores this immuneACCESS table with in-frame sequences only. Part of the clones is absent; in the studies checked, under half of the shortfall reflects unresolved V genes, and no reason is known for the rest. In all, the sample holds roughly 60,000 clones, and 87% of those were seen once. About 0.62% of the sample goes to the ten largest clones. As encoded in the germline V gene, CDR1 is KGHSH while CDR2 is LQKENI. Including cysteine and phenylalanine, the CDR3 has 14 amino acids. Kept here is only the CDR3 DNA, which spans 42 bases and is read in frame from base 1. Patients with autoimmune disease history or receiving systemic immunosuppression were excluded from the trial. In every dose cohort, peripheral blood was drawn for TCR sequencing at baseline, cycle 4 day 1, and cycle 7 day 1. The samples were taken from a phase I, first-in-human, multicenter, open-label dose-escalation trial of ivuxolimab. Adults with locally advanced or metastatic head and neck squamous cell, hepatocellular, melanoma or renal cell carcinoma were enrolled in the trial. Before TCR sequencing, CD4+ and CD8+ T cells were separately sorted from peripheral blood.

The chain uses TRBV18 and TRBJ2-5, with no confident D gene call. The tail of the sequence fits TRBJ2-7 better, so the J call may be wrong. This material consisted of CD4+ or CD8+ T cells sorted from blood, taken in a trial of the OX40 agonist ivuxolimab. The receptor's source is an adult with an advanced solid tumor such as melanoma, head and neck, liver or kidney cancer. The CDR3 protein: CASSPRAVQHEQYF. The bases are TGTGCCAGCTCACCACGGGCGGTTCAACACGAGCAGTACTTC.